What follows describes a single T cell receptor (beta chain). Its target is not known. Germline lookup yields CDR1 MDHEN and CDR2 SYDVKM. The CDR3 loop spans 15 amino acids. V lost 10 bases and J lost 6; bases outside the gene matches: 12. This sample stems from a study of cytomegalovirus exposure and HLA in healthy donors. Study at large: Early released data comprised some 91 million unique TCRs from HLA-typed donors.

Findings and caveats of the study: The authors enumerated around 150 TCR beta chains as linked to cytomegalovirus. Later analysis indicated greater clonal expansion among HLA-associated TCR beta chains than among equally common other chains.

The PCR made use of 60 Vbeta and 13 Jbeta primers. Per the study methods: Approximately 11 million of some 80 million unique TCR beta chains were shared, per a later count. Profiling relied on immunoSEQ multiplex PCR, and the TCRdb table lists in-frame clones only, not all of them. For V, J and clone size, that table is used; D and trimming come from the DNA. The repertoire includes some 140,000 clones, 65% to 70% of them detected once, and 1.5% to 2% sits in the top ten. Sequenced: PBMCs. V gene TRBV28 combines with J gene TRBJ2-2; the match to TRBD2 covers 9 bases. This sequence originates from a human donor in good health. CDR3 nucleotide sequence: TGTGCCACCCAGGCTGGGGAGCGGGAGGCCGGGGAGCTGTTTTTT. Protein sequence: CATQAGEREAGELFF. The variable domain in full, completed from reference TRBV28 and TRBJ2-2, reads DVKVTQSSRYLVKRTGEKVFLECVQDMDHENMFWYRQDPGLGLRLIYFSYDVKMKEKGDIPEGYSVSREKKERFSLILESASTNQTSMYLCATQAGEREAGELFFGEGSRLTVL.